One TCR beta chain is described in this entry. When the RNA was reverse transcribed, random hexamers were used with an input of 0.5 to 1 ug. The CDR3 of TCR beta was amplified by immunoSEQ multiplex PCR across 54 Vbeta and 13 Jbeta. TCRdb analysed the immunoSEQ multiplex PCR reads with MiXCR anew, one entry per CDR3 protein. The profile shows 95,000 to 150,000 distinct CDR3 sequences, about 93% of them singletons. This entry is derived from a study of CD8 T cells in Susac syndrome. The TEMRA cells underwent FACS enrichment, while the CD8+ and CD4+ T cells underwent negative isolation. The ends were cut back, 5 bases at V and 4 bases at J, with 17 bases in the middle. Germline CDR1 SGHTA, CDR2 FQGNSA. The CDR3 has 15 amino acids.

The gene calls are TRBV7-2 and TRBJ1-1; tentatively, D is TRBD1 (6 bases). This TCR came from a human donor with Susac syndrome. Sequenced sample: CD8+ T cells from PBMCs. CDR3 in DNA: TGTGCCAGCAGCCTACTCAGGGGTTGGAGCACTGAAGCTTTCTTT. This encodes CASSLLRGWSTEAFF.